This TCR beta chain was obtained from a study of shared clonotypes between healthy human individuals. Germline lookup yields CDR1 SGHRS and CDR2 YFSETQ. V lost 0 bases and J 3 bases, leaving 12 bases between the germline ends. The CDR3 runs 15 residues. The assay was immunoSEQ multiplex PCR, and TCRdb's table has in-frame clones only and misses some. There are approximately 810,000 clones in the sample; 90% to 95% occur only once, and more than 20% lies in the top ten. Selected positively for CCR7 and CD45RO-negative, naive CD8 cells excluded terminally differentiated effector memory CD45RA+ cells. This receptor was identified in a man aged 30 to 45 in good health. Sequencing was carried out using naive CD8+ T cells sorted from blood. V is TRBV5-1 and J is TRBJ1-2; maybe TRBD1 (5 bases). CDR3 coding DNA: TGCGCCAGCAGCTTGGTTCCAGGGACTGACTATGGCTACACCTTC. Its translation is CASSLVPGTDYGYTF.